The rows below give T cell receptor beta chains drawn from one sample of a study of cytomegalovirus exposure and HLA in healthy donors. Libraries were prepared by immunoSEQ multiplex PCR; TCRdb keeps only in-frame clonotypes and omits some of them. The sample consists of 150,000 to 200,000 clones, more than 70% of them appearing once. The sample taken for sequencing was PBMCs. Source of these receptors: a male donor in good health and CMV-seronegative. Each CDR3 is given with its conserved first and last residue.

TRBJ2-3 | TRBV6-1 | CASSFERADTQYF
TRBJ2-7 | TRBV25-1 | CASSEFLAGPYEQYF
TRBJ2-5 | TRBV29-1 | CSVDGGWQETQYF
TRBJ2-7 | TRBV5-4 | CASSTGLAPTYEQYF
TRBJ2-1 | TRBV21-1 | CASSKALQTSAYNEQFF
TRBJ2-3 | TRBV29-1 | CSVNGQGHSTDTQYF
TRBJ1-2 | TRBV6-1 | CASSEGLSANYGYTF
TRBJ2-7 | TRBV6-5 | CASSVGTGRSYEQYF
TRBJ1-5 | TRBV6-6 | CASSYSDRSSNQPQHF
TRBJ1-5 | TRBV11-2 | CASSPGGTGSNQPQHF
TRBJ2-5 | TRBV6-1 | CASKGPGKAETQYF
TRBJ2-1 | TRBV29-1 | CSAEGGTPNNEQFF
TRBJ2-2 | TRBV5-1 | CASSLYGSGRGRTGELFF
TRBJ1-5 | TRBV28 | CASGLPGGAQPQHF
TRBJ2-5 | TRBV11-1 | CASSVPRDSQETQYF
TRBJ1-2 | TRBV5-1 | CASSPGGSLPYGYTF
TRBJ2-7 | TRBV27 | CASSLAEHYSYEQYF
TRBJ2-1 | TRBV18 | CASSAGVPYNEQFF
TRBJ2-3 | TRBV6-1 | CASSGLLPSGGAGTDTQYF
TRBJ2-7 | TRBV7-8 | CASSRLERTVTYEQYF
TRBJ1-2 | TRBV29-1 | CSVSGQTFNYGYTF
TRBJ2-5 | TRBV6-6 | CASRGAGGQETQYF
TRBJ2-5 | TRBV21-1 | CASSKEDSGGLPQETQYF
TRBJ2-1 | TRBV29-1 | CSVDGAPGVNNEQFF
TRBJ2-7 | TRBV7-6 | CASSQGGTAASYEQYF
TRBJ1-6 | TRBV2 | CASRPEARISPLHF
TRBJ2-2 | TRBV19 | CASARDSGTGELFF
TRBJ2-7 | TRBV11-2 | CASSSGLNYEQYF
TRBJ1-2 | TRBV2 | CASSQGALSYGYTF
TRBJ2-5 | TRBV11-3 | CASSLGSGGSQETQYF
TRBJ2-3 | TRBV7-9 | CASSLGRADYTDTQYF